This T cell receptor beta chain stems from a study of CD8 T cells in Susac syndrome. RNA amounts of roughly 0.5 to 1 ug underwent reverse transcription with random hexamers. TCRdb redid the calling of the immunoSEQ multiplex PCR reads with MiXCR, one entry per CDR3 protein. This repertoire shows about 140,000 distinct CDR3 sequences, 90% to 95% found once; its top ten account for approximately 0.11%. The sample taken for sequencing was CD4+ T cells from PBMCs. The sequence came from a human donor with multiple sclerosis.

CDR3 nucleotide sequence: TGTGCCAGCAGCCCCAGAGGGACCGCAACAACGAACACCGGGGAGCTGTTTTTT. Its translation: CASSPRGTATTNTGELFF. V is TRBV3-1 and J is TRBJ2-2; tentatively, D is TRBD1 or TRBD2 (5 bases each). Per germline, CDR1 LGHDT and CDR2 YNNKEL (reference sequence). Trimming took 4 bases from V and 0 from J, leaving 18 bases between them. This CDR3 comprises 18 residues. Complete variable domain (other parts from reference TRBV3-1 and TRBJ2-2): DTAVSQTPKYLVTQMGNDKSIKCEQNLGHDTMYWYKQDSKKFLKIMFSYNNKELIINETVPNRFSPKSPDKAHLNLHINSLELGDSAVYFCASSPRGTATTNTGELFFGEGSRLTVL.